A selection of T cell receptor beta chains follows, all from one sample in a study of shared clonotypes between healthy human individuals. Repertoires were generated with immunoSEQ multiplex PCR, while TCRdb's copy carries only in-frame clones and drops some. This sample yields approximately 2.1 million clones, of which about 92% are seen a single time; about 0.39% belongs to the top ten. Sequenced sample: naive CD4+ T cells from PBMCs. Receptors originate from a man aged 18 to 29 in good health. Some clones in this sample may be carry-over from other donors' samples. Both conserved end residues are part of each CDR3. The D gene is left open where the match is weak. Clone size is not always given. Where it is, it says once, few, many or a class for expanded clones.

clone_size: -
j_call: TRBJ2-7
d_call: -
v_call: TRBV7-2
cdr3_nt: TGTGCCAGCAGCTCTAGGGGCTACGAGCAGTACTTC
cdr3_aa: CASSSRGYEQYF

clone_size: -
j_call: TRBJ2-1
d_call: -
v_call: TRBV5-1
cdr3_nt: TGCGCCAGCAGCTTGGTCGCTCAGGACAATGAGCAGTTCTTC
cdr3_aa: CASSLVAQDNEQFF

clone_size: -
j_call: TRBJ1-5
d_call: TRBD1
v_call: TRBV28
cdr3_nt: TGTGCCAGCAGTTTAGGGGGACAGAGCAATCAGCCCCAGCATTTT
cdr3_aa: CASSLGGQSNQPQHF

clone_size: -
j_call: TRBJ2-3
d_call: TRBD2
v_call: TRBV2
cdr3_nt: TGTGCCAGCAAGGGCCCTAGCGGGAGTGTAGATACGCAGTATTTT
cdr3_aa: CASKGPSGSVDTQYF

clone_size: few
j_call: TRBJ2-5
d_call: TRBD2
v_call: TRBV7-8
cdr3_nt: TGTGCCAGCAGCCCATCGAGGGAGGGTCGAGAGACCCAGTACTTC
cdr3_aa: CASSPSREGRETQYF

clone_size: -
j_call: TRBJ1-4
d_call: -
v_call: TRBV28
cdr3_nt: TGTGCCAGCAGGGACGAACCCGCAACTAATGAAAAACTGTTTTTT
cdr3_aa: CASRDEPATNEKLFF

clone_size: -
j_call: TRBJ2-3
d_call: TRBD2
v_call: TRBV19
cdr3_nt: TGTGCCAGCAGTTATGCTAGCGGGACAGATACGCAGTATTTT
cdr3_aa: CASSYASGTDTQYF

clone_size: -
j_call: TRBJ1-1
d_call: -
v_call: TRBV7-2
cdr3_nt: TGTGCCAGCAGCTTACTCGGGACAAGAGCTTTCTTT
cdr3_aa: CASSLLGTRAFF

clone_size: -
j_call: TRBJ2-3
d_call: -
v_call: TRBV9
cdr3_nt: TGTGCCAGCAGCGTAACCCCGAGCACAGATACGCAGTATTTT
cdr3_aa: CASSVTPSTDTQYF

clone_size: -
j_call: TRBJ2-1
d_call: TRBD1
v_call: TRBV6-1
cdr3_nt: TGTGCCAGCAGACAGGGGAGTTCCTACAATGAGCAGTTCTTC
cdr3_aa: CASRQGSSYNEQFF

clone_size: -
j_call: TRBJ1-5
d_call: TRBD1
v_call: TRBV9
cdr3_nt: TGTGCCAGCAGCGTACCCCCGGACAGGGGTTATCAGCCCCAGCATTTT
cdr3_aa: CASSVPPDRGYQPQHF

clone_size: -
j_call: TRBJ2-7
d_call: -
v_call: TRBV15
cdr3_nt: TGTGCCACCAGCAGAGATCCCGGAGGAGGGTCCTACGAGCAGTACTTC
cdr3_aa: CATSRDPGGGSYEQYF

clone_size: -
j_call: TRBJ2-7
d_call: -
v_call: TRBV14
cdr3_nt: TGTGCCAGCAGCCAATCCCGTTACTACGAGCAGTACTTC
cdr3_aa: CASSQSRYYEQYF

clone_size: -
j_call: TRBJ1-2
d_call: -
v_call: TRBV27
cdr3_nt: TGTGCCAGCAGTTTAATAGGGGCAGGGCCCTATGGCTACACCTTC
cdr3_aa: CASSLIGAGPYGYTF

clone_size: once
j_call: TRBJ2-4
d_call: -
v_call: TRBV6-1
cdr3_nt: TGTGCCAGCAGTGAACAAAGAAAAAACATTCAGTACTTC
cdr3_aa: CASSEQRKNIQYF

clone_size: -
j_call: TRBJ2-7
d_call: TRBD1
v_call: TRBV6-5
cdr3_nt: TGTGCCAGCAGTTACTCGATGGGACAGGGGCCCTACGAGCAGTACTTC
cdr3_aa: CASSYSMGQGPYEQYF

clone_size: -
j_call: TRBJ1-1
d_call: -
v_call: TRBV29-1
cdr3_nt: TGCAGCGTTGAGAAGGGCGCCGGCACTGAAGCTTTCTTT
cdr3_aa: CSVEKGAGTEAFF

clone_size: -
j_call: TRBJ1-4
d_call: TRBD1
v_call: TRBV19
cdr3_nt: TGTGCCAGTAGTATGGGACAGGGGGCCGATGAAAAACTGTTTTTT
cdr3_aa: CASSMGQGADEKLFF

clone_size: -
j_call: TRBJ2-7
d_call: -
v_call: TRBV10-3
cdr3_nt: TGTGCCATCGAGGGGGACGGTAGCTCCGAGCAGTACTTC
cdr3_aa: CAIEGDGSSEQYF

clone_size: -
j_call: TRBJ2-6
d_call: -
v_call: TRBV2
cdr3_nt: TGTGCCAGCAGTGGACAGCCCTCTGGGGCCAACGTCCTGACTTTC
cdr3_aa: CASSGQPSGANVLTF

clone_size: -
j_call: TRBJ2-5
d_call: TRBD1
v_call: TRBV5-1
cdr3_nt: TGCGCCAGCAGCCCTGCCGGGACAGGGGCTGAGACCCAGTACTTC
cdr3_aa: CASSPAGTGAETQYF

clone_size: -
j_call: TRBJ2-7
d_call: TRBD2
v_call: TRBV2
cdr3_nt: TGTGCCAGCTCGAGAGCGGGGGACTCCTACGAGCAGTACTTC
cdr3_aa: CASSRAGDSYEQYF

clone_size: -
j_call: TRBJ2-5
d_call: -
v_call: TRBV10-1
cdr3_nt: TGCGCCAGCAGTGAGCGAGGAGGCGTCCAAGAGACCCAGTACTTC
cdr3_aa: CASSERGGVQETQYF

clone_size: -
j_call: TRBJ2-1
d_call: TRBD1
v_call: TRBV29-1
cdr3_nt: TGCAGCGCCGGGACAGTCTCCTACAATGAGCAGTTCTTC
cdr3_aa: CSAGTVSYNEQFF

clone_size: -
j_call: TRBJ2-7
d_call: -
v_call: TRBV7-2
cdr3_nt: TGTGCCAGCAGTCGGGAGAGTCGTGGGTACGAGCAGTACTTC
cdr3_aa: CASSRESRGYEQYF

clone_size: -
j_call: TRBJ2-1
d_call: TRBD1
v_call: TRBV19
cdr3_nt: TGTGCCAGTAGTTTGGCAGGGGGCACGTACAATGAGCAGTTCTTC
cdr3_aa: CASSLAGGTYNEQFF

clone_size: -
j_call: TRBJ2-5
d_call: TRBD2
v_call: TRBV11-2
cdr3_nt: TGTGCCAGCAGGTGGGGCGGGAGAGGAGAGACCCAGTACTTC
cdr3_aa: CASRWGGRGETQYF

clone_size: -
j_call: TRBJ2-2
d_call: -
v_call: TRBV11-2
cdr3_nt: TGTGCCAGCAGCCCGGCGAGGGCTGGCGGGGAGCTGTTTTTT
cdr3_aa: CASSPARAGGELFF